What follows are 9 T cell receptor beta chains derived from one specimen sequenced in a study of cytomegalovirus exposure and HLA in healthy donors. Clones were read by immunoSEQ multiplex PCR, and TCRdb kept only the in-frame ones, dropping some. The table has approximately 54,000 clones, approximately 89% seen once. The sequencing sample was made of PBMCs. The receptors shown here come from a woman aged 18-35 years in good health and CMV-seropositive.

The gene calls are TRBV9 and TRBJ2-5; D possibly corresponds to TRBD1 (6 bases). The CDR3 loop spans 13 amino acids. CDR1 and CDR2 from the germline V gene are SGDLS and YYNGEE. V was trimmed by 1 base and J by 2 bases, leaving 6 bases between them. The chain's CDR3 is CASSVQGQETQYF. CDR3 DNA: TGTGCCAGCAGCGTACAGGGGCAAGAGACCCAGTACTTC.

V is TRBV6-1 and J is TRBJ1-1; 8 nucleotides match TRBD1. This CDR3 contains 13 residues. Germline V gene data show CDR1 as MNHNS and CDR2 as SASEGT. Unmatched junction bases numbered 7, after V lost 3 bases and J lost 10 bases. This CDR3 reads CASSEAEGQVAFF. In DNA form, the CDR3 reads TGTGCCAGCAGTGAGGCCGAGGGACAGGTAGCTTTCTTT.

The chain employs TRBV6-1 and TRBJ2-3; 7 nucleotides align to TRBD2. The V and J ends lost 5 bases and 6 bases, in that order; junction bases with no gene match: 5. CDR1 and CDR2 from the germline V gene are MNHNS and SASEGT. The CDR3 runs to 13 residues. Here the CDR3 DNA reads TGTGCCAGCAGTAGCGGGGAGCGGGATACGCAGTATTTT. Protein sequence: CASSSGERDTQYF.

The rearrangement joins TRBV6-1 to TRBJ2-3; 8 nucleotides match TRBD2. The length of the CDR3 is 14 residues. V shed 7 bases and J 3 bases; nucleotides not matched to a gene: 6. Germline V lookup: CDR1 MNHNS, CDR2 SASEGT. The CDR3 reads CASTPGGTTDTQYF. DNA of the CDR3: TGTGCCAGCACCCCGGGAGGGACAACAGATACGCAGTATTTT.

This clone was counted once. The chain is built from TRBV29-1 and TRBJ2-5; no definite D call. The germline gives CDR1 SQVTM, CDR2 ANQGSEA. V was trimmed by 1 base and J by 1 base, leaving 7 bases between them. CDR3 size: 13 residues. The CDR3 nucleotides read TGCAGCGTTGAAGTGCCAGTCCAAGAGACCCAGTACTTC. This encodes CSVEVPVQETQYF.

The rearrangement uses TRBV9 and TRBJ2-2; no definite D call. In germline, CDR1 is SGDLS, CDR2 YYNGEE. Trimming shortened V by 1 base and J by 4 bases, and 14 bases separated the two germline ends. This CDR3 is built from 16 residues. Here the CDR3 DNA reads TGTGCCAGCAGCGTATCCCCCTATATTGGCACCGGGGAGCTGTTTTTT. This codes for CASSVSPYIGTGELFF.

This sequence joins TRBV6-6 and TRBJ2-5, with TRBD1 identical over 9 bases. This CDR3 has 13 residues. Germline-derived CDR1 and CDR2 are MNHNY and SVGAGI (reference sequence). V lost 4 bases to trimming and J lost 4 bases; unmatched junction nucleotides: 1. This CDR3 reads CASSWTGVETQYF. CDR3 DNA sequence: TGTGCCAGCAGTTGGACAGGGGTAGAGACCCAGTACTTC.

The chain links TRBV5-6 to TRBJ1-2; the match to TRBD1 covers 8 bases. Per the germline V gene, CDR1 is SGHDT and CDR2 is YYEEEE. Losses at the gene ends were 4 bases for V and 3 bases for J; bases not matched to a gene: 5. The length of the CDR3 is 14 residues. The DNA for the CDR3 is TGTGCCAGCAGCAGGACAGGGTTCGACTATGGCTACACCTTC. Its protein is CASSRTGFDYGYTF.

This clone is a singleton in its sample. This chain connects TRBV19 to TRBJ1-2; 10 nucleotides line up with TRBD1. This CDR3 contains 15 residues. V lost 5 bases, J lost 2 bases, and 5 bases stayed unmatched. Germline loops: CDR1 LNHDA, CDR2 SQIVND (reference sequence). In DNA form, the CDR3 reads TGTGCCAGTAGTCTTCGACAGGGGGCAAACTATGGCTACACCTTC. Translated: CASSLRQGANYGYTF.